These 30 T cell receptor beta chains came from one sample sequenced in a study of blood T cell repertoires in COVID-19. Repertoires were generated with immunoSEQ multiplex PCR, while TCRdb's copy carries only in-frame clones and drops some. The sample lists under 250,000 clones, 70% to 90% seen once, with approximately 1.3% in the top ten. Sequencing was carried out using peripheral blood. The receptors originated from a man older than 75 with acute or convalescent COVID-19.

The chain couples TRBV12-5 to TRBJ2-1; no clear D gene. The CDR3 totals 15 residues. Trimming pared 3 bases from V and 0 bases from J, leaving 9 bases between. The germline V gene encodes CDR1 LGHNT and CDR2 FRNRAP. The CDR3 reads CASGLNPHSYNEQFF. DNA for the CDR3: TGTGCTAGTGGTTTAAATCCCCACTCCTACAATGAGCAGTTCTTC.

The V call is TRBV19, the J call TRBJ2-7; weak D call: TRBD1 (6 bases). Germline V gives CDR1 LNHDA, CDR2 SQIVND (reference sequence). Trimming stripped 5 bases from V and 3 bases from J, with 17 bases between. CDR3 length: 15 amino acids. As DNA, the CDR3 is TGTGCCAGTAGTCCGCAACAGGGAAGTTACTACGAGCAGTACTTC. Residues: CASSPQQGSYYEQYF.

The chain uses TRBV6-6 and TRBJ2-3; TRBD2 matches 10 bases. The CDR3 extends over 15 amino acids. Trimming cost V 10 bases and J 0 bases; bases outside gene matches: 7. From germline, CDR1 is MNHNY and CDR2 SVGAGI (reference sequence). Here the CDR3 reads CATGTSETSTDTQYF. In DNA form, the CDR3 reads TGTGCCACCGGGACTAGCGAAACTAGCACAGATACGCAGTATTTT.

The chain couples TRBV7-2 to TRBJ1-5; TRBD1 aligns across 10 bases. CDR1 is SGHTA and CDR2 is FQGNSA in the germline V gene. The CDR3 has 14 residues. Losses at the gene ends were 6 bases for V and 7 bases for J; bases not matched to a gene: 6. CDR3 nucleotides: TGTGCCAGCAGTTCAGACAGGGGGCAACAGCCCCAGCATTTT. Translated, it gives CASSSDRGQQPQHF.

The rearrangement links TRBV5-4 to TRBJ2-5, with 8 nucleotides matching TRBD2. V shed 2 bases, J shed 1 base, and the junction held 4 bases outside the gene matches. CDR1 is SGHNT, CDR2 YYREEE, per germline (reference sequence). This CDR3 contains 15 residues. The CDR3, as DNA: TGTGCCAGCAGCTTTAGCGGGGTTTCCCAAGAGACCCAGTACTTC. Translation: CASSFSGVSQETQYF.

As for this clone: Other DNA sequences from this sample encode an identical CDR3 as well. The rearrangement uses TRBV5-4 and TRBJ1-1; the D gene is possibly TRBD1 (6 bases). Germline V gives CDR1 SGHNT, CDR2 YYREEE (reference sequence). The CDR3 is 14 amino acids. V lost 5 bases to trimming and J lost 1 base, with 12 bases between them. The CDR3 here is CASSRKTGNTEAFF. The CDR3 DNA sequence: TGTGCCAGCAGTAGAAAGACAGGGAACACTGAAGCTTTCTTT.

In this sample, this clone turned up many times. V is TRBV3-1 (or the pseudogene TRBV3-2) and J is TRBJ2-7; 12 nucleotides agree with TRBD2. V shed 4 bases and J 1 base; nucleotides not matched to a gene: 2. CDR1 and CDR2 (germline): LGHDT, YNNKEL (reference sequence). The CDR3 loop spans 15 amino acids. The CDR3 loop reads CASSPGLAGSYEQYF. The CDR3 DNA sequence: TGTGCCAGCAGCCCAGGACTAGCGGGGTCCTACGAGCAGTACTTC.

The rearrangement joins TRBV10-3 to TRBJ2-3, with 16 positions matching TRBD2. The J segment lost 3 bases and the V segment lost 6 bases, leaving 3 bases of the junction unmatched. The CDR3 is 16 amino acids. Germline V lookup: CDR1 ENHRY, CDR2 SYGVKD. The CDR3 sequence is CAIRQGLAGGTDTQYF. CDR3 in DNA: TGTGCCATCAGACAGGGACTAGCGGGAGGGACAGATACGCAGTATTTT.

This sequence joins TRBV19 and TRBJ2-7, with unresolved D. Germline V gene sequence: CDR1 LNHDA, CDR2 SQIVND (reference sequence). Trimming took 3 bases from V and 0 from J, leaving 9 bases between them. This CDR3 has 14 residues. Here the CDR3 DNA reads TGTGCCAGTAGTATGAGCGAAGACTCCTACGAGCAGTACTTC. Translated, it gives CASSMSEDSYEQYF.

The rearrangement joins TRBV19 to TRBJ1-1, with TRBD1 as a possible D gene (5 bases). Germline V CDR1 and CDR2: LNHDA, SQIVND (reference sequence). The V end lost 4 bases, the J end lost 0 bases, and 12 bases lay between the germline ends. This CDR3 region has 15 residues. The CDR3 reads CASSKGQVMNTEAFF. CDR3 DNA sequence: TGTGCCAGTAGTAAAGGACAAGTCATGAACACTGAAGCTTTCTTT.

V and J are TRBV24-1 and TRBJ2-2; the match to TRBD1 covers 8 bases. J was trimmed by 4 bases and V by 4 bases; bases with no gene match: 7. The CDR3 contains 16 residues. Germline V lookup: CDR1 KGHDR, CDR2 SFDVKD. CDR3: CATSEGTGVLTGELFF. DNA for the CDR3: TGTGCCACCAGTGAGGGGACAGGAGTTCTCACCGGGGAGCTGTTTTTT.

The chain employs TRBV5-1 and TRBJ2-7; a possible D gene is TRBD2 (6 bases). This CDR3 has 15 amino acids. Trimming pared 3 bases from V and 5 bases from J, leaving 18 bases between. Germline CDR1 reads SGHRS; CDR2 reads YFSETQ. The CDR3 DNA sequence: TGCGCCAGCAGCTCGTATCTCCGGAGGGCCGACGAGCAGTACTTC. Translating gives CASSSYLRRADEQYF. Using reference TRBV5-1 and TRBJ2-7 for the parts outside the CDR3, the full variable domain is KAGVTQTPRYLIKTRGQQVTLSCSPISGHRSVSWYQQTPGQGLQFLFEYFSETQRNKGNFPGRFSGRQFSNSRSEMNVSTLELGDSALYLCASSSYLRRADEQYFGPGTRLTVT.

The J gene is TRBJ2-5, the V gene TRBV5-1; 9 bases agree with TRBD1. Germline loops: CDR1 SGHRS, CDR2 YFSETQ. The V and J ends lost 0 bases and 4 bases, in that order; junction bases with no gene match: 4. The CDR3 is 15 residues long. The CDR3: CASSLAPGQGETQYF. Written as DNA, the CDR3 is TGCGCCAGCAGCTTGGCTCCGGGACAGGGAGAGACCCAGTACTTC.

The J gene is TRBJ2-7, the V gene TRBV29-1; TRBD1 is a possible D gene (6 bases). The V gene lost 7 bases and the J gene lost 6 bases, with 19 bases spanning the gap. This CDR3 comprises 13 residues. Germline-derived CDR1 and CDR2 are SQVTM and ANQGSEA. Here the CDR3 reads CSAARQGTSEQYF. The CDR3 DNA is TGCAGCGCCGCCCGCCAGGGGACCTCCGAGCAGTACTTC.

This chain uses TRBV12-2 with TRBJ1-5. TRBV12-2 counts as a pseudogene. The CDR3 extends over 14 amino acids. CDR3 sequence: CASRLAGGCQPQHF. CDR3 DNA: TGTGCAAGTCGCTTAGCGGGAGGGTGTCAGCCCCAGCATTTT.

This clone was picked up a small number of times. The rearrangement uses TRBV6-5 and TRBJ2-2; 10 positions agree with TRBD1. Trimming cost V 5 bases and J 5 bases; bases outside gene matches: 5. CDR1 MNHEY and CDR2 SVGAGI come from the germline V gene. This CDR3 region has 15 residues. This CDR3 is CASSSPGQGTGELFF. For the CDR3, the DNA is TGTGCCAGCAGTAGTCCGGGACAGGGGACCGGGGAGCTGTTTTTT.

As for this clone: Other DNA sequences in this sample translate to the same CDR3. The chain employs TRBV4-3 and TRBJ2-2; D may be TRBD1 (5 bases). Per the germline V gene, CDR1 is LGHNA and CDR2 is YSLEER. The CDR3 runs 15 residues. The V gene lost 4 bases and the J gene lost 1 base, with 10 bases spanning the gap. This CDR3 reads CASSLGTGNTGELFF. Written as DNA, the CDR3 is TGCGCCAGCAGCCTGGGAACAGGGAACACCGGGGAGCTGTTTTTT.

In nucleotides, the CDR3 is TGTGCCATTATGGGAAAGGGACACTATAATTCACCCCTCCACTTT. Translated: CAIMGKGHYNSPLHF. This chain uses TRBV28 with TRBJ1-6; weak D call: TRBD1 (6 bases). The length of the CDR3 is 15 residues. V was shortened by 10 bases and J by 3 bases, with 16 bases between the two germline ends. In germline, CDR1 is MDHEN, CDR2 SYDVKM.

This clone came up once. The rearrangement joins TRBV4-2 to TRBJ1-4, with 10 nucleotides matching TRBD1. V was clipped by 6 bases and J by 8 bases; unmatched bases: 6. Looked up from germline, CDR1 is LGHNA and CDR2 is YNFKEQ. The CDR3 spans 14 residues. The CDR3 nucleotides are TGTGCCAGCAGACCCCAGGGACAGGGGGAAAAACTGTTTTTT. This codes for CASRPQGQGEKLFF.

V and J are TRBV6-5 and TRBJ1-2, with 7 bases aligning to TRBD1. This CDR3 has 12 amino acids. Trimming at V came to 6 bases and at J to 6 bases, leaving 4 bases not matched to a gene. Germline V lookup: CDR1 MNHEY, CDR2 SVGAGI. The CDR3 DNA reads as TGTGCCAGCAGCCGGCAGGGGGATGGCTACACCTTC. This gives the protein CASSRQGDGYTF.

The chain combines TRBV5-1 with TRBJ1-5, with D tentatively TRBD1 (5 bases). The V gene lost 0 bases and the J gene lost 0 bases, with 10 bases spanning the gap. The CDR3 has 16 residues. Germline CDR1 reads SGHRS; CDR2 reads YFSETQ. CDR3 nucleotides: TGCGCCAGCAGCTTGGGGGGCCTTTATAGCAATCAGCCCCAGCATTTT. Encoded protein: CASSLGGLYSNQPQHF.

The chain links TRBV7-8 to TRBJ2-3, with 7 bases matching TRBD1. The CDR3 totals 15 residues. The germline V gene encodes CDR1 SGHVS and CDR2 FQNEAQ. The junction had 4 bases not matched to a gene; V was cut back by 2 bases and J by 2 bases. The DNA of the CDR3 is TGTGCCAGCAGCTTATCGGGACAGTACACAGATACGCAGTATTTT. It specifies CASSLSGQYTDTQYF.

The genes are TRBV27 and TRBJ2-2; the match to TRBD1 covers 9 bases. This CDR3 contains 16 residues. CDR1 is MNHEY, CDR2 SMNVEV, per germline (reference sequence). V lost 2 bases and J lost 6; bases outside the gene matches: 7. The CDR3 is CASSLRDRVLSGELFF. In nucleotides, the CDR3 is TGTGCCAGCAGTTTAAGGGACAGGGTTTTATCCGGGGAGCTGTTTTTT.

The chain uses TRBV19 and TRBJ2-3; 8 bases agree with TRBD2. Germline V lookup: CDR1 LNHDA, CDR2 SQIVND (reference sequence). The CDR3 loop spans 15 amino acids. With V trimmed by 4 bases and J by 8 bases, 11 bases remained unmatched. The CDR3 coding sequence is TGTGCCAGTAGTAGCTCCGGGACTAGTTCATTTACGCAGTATTTT. It yields the protein CASSSSGTSSFTQYF.

This chain joins TRBV28 and TRBJ2-3, with D possibly being TRBD1 (6 bases). V shed 7 bases and J shed 5 bases, with 16 bases lying between them. The CDR3 spans 14 residues. Germline lookup yields CDR1 MDHEN and CDR2 SYDVKM. DNA of the CDR3: TGTGCCAGCACCCTAGGGGGTTTCAGAGATACGCAGTATTTT. It specifies CASTLGGFRDTQYF.

The chain employs TRBV6-5 and TRBJ2-3; D is ambiguous. Per germline, CDR1 MNHEY and CDR2 SVGAGI. This CDR3 is 15 amino acids long. Trimming took 6 bases from V and 0 from J, leaving 13 bases between them. This CDR3 reads CASRVDTSSTDTQYF. The CDR3 bases are TGTGCCAGCAGAGTTGACACCTCTAGCACAGATACGCAGTATTTT.

J is TRBJ1-2 and V is TRBV6-1, with D possibly TRBD1 on 6 matching bases. Per germline, CDR1 MNHNS and CDR2 SASEGT. Trimming left V 1 base short and J 4 bases short, with 10 bases between. This CDR3 comprises 14 residues. The CDR3 is CASSEGVRGYGYTF. The CDR3 nucleotides read TGTGCCAGCAGTGAAGGGGTCAGGGGCTATGGCTACACCTTC.

The chain combines TRBV18 with TRBJ2-7; 9 positions match TRBD1. Germline CDR1 KGHSH, CDR2 LQKENI. CDR3 length: 14 amino acids. The J segment lost 6 bases and the V segment lost 5 bases, leaving 8 bases of the junction unmatched. CDR3 nucleotides: TGTGCCAGCTCAGCACTCCGGGACAGGGTCGAGCAGTACTTC. It translates to CASSALRDRVEQYF.

The count of this clone is one. This chain uses TRBV5-1 with TRBJ2-3; 8 bases agree with TRBD2. V was pared by 0 bases and J by 5 bases, with 8 bases of the junction left unmatched. The CDR3 runs 16 residues. Germline CDR1 and CDR2: SGHRS and YFSETQ. The CDR3 nucleotides read TGCGCCAGCAGCTTGGTTGACGGGGGGGCCCAAGATACGCAGTATTTT. Encoded protein: CASSLVDGGAQDTQYF.

V gene TRBV7-3 combines with J gene TRBJ2-1; no clear D gene. Germline V gene sequence: CDR1 SGHTA, CDR2 FQGTGA. CDR3 length: 13 amino acids. V gave up 2 bases and J gave up 4 bases, with 6 bases separating them. CDR3 bases: TGTGCCAGCAGCTTAGAGGAATACAATGAGCAGTTCTTC. Translation gives CASSLEEYNEQFF.